Listed here are 12 T cell receptor beta chains from one sample, sequenced in a study of PD-1 blockade in classical Hodgkin lymphoma. Noted time point: newly diagnosed, previously untreated cHL patient sample. Measured with immunoSEQ multiplex PCR; TCRdb has only the in-frame clones, and not every one. This sample yields fewer than 35,000 clones, of which approximately 89% are seen a single time; over 3% belongs to the top ten. The material sequenced was peripheral blood mononuclear cells (PBMCs). All receptors come from a human donor with classical Hodgkin lymphoma.

The CDR3 bases are TGTGCCACCAGCAGAGATGGTCGGGAGTCAGATACGCAGTATTTT. Protein sequence: CATSRDGRESDTQYF. This chain connects TRBV15 to TRBJ2-3, with D possibly TRBD2 on 6 matching bases. Germline V CDR1 and CDR2: LNHNV, YYDKDF (reference sequence). CDR3 length: 15 amino acids. Deletions cut 0 bases from V and 4 bases from J, with 11 bases between.

CDR3 in amino acids: CASSPHGTSGIYEQYF. The CDR3 DNA sequence: TGTGCCAGCAGCCCACATGGGACTAGCGGGATATACGAGCAGTACTTC. The gene calls are TRBV7-2 and TRBJ2-7; TRBD2 agrees at 13 bases. J lost 4 bases, V lost 5 bases, and 8 bases had no gene match. CDR1 is SGHTA and CDR2 is FQGNSA in the germline V gene. This CDR3 region has 16 residues.

The rearrangement links TRBV2 to TRBJ2-3; D gene unclear. The CDR3 runs to 16 residues. The germline V gene has CDR1 SNHLY and CDR2 FYNNEI. The V end was cut by 1 base, the J end by 0 bases, with 11 bases between. DNA of the CDR3: TGTGCCAGCAGTGAAGGACACCTCACTAGCACAGATACGCAGTATTTT. It specifies CASSEGHLTSTDTQYF.

The V gene is TRBV14, the J gene TRBJ1-1; D unresolved. CDR3 size: 14 residues. The V end was cut by 4 bases, the J end by 2 bases, with 11 bases between. Germline V gene data show CDR1 as SGHDN and CDR2 as FVKESK. The CDR3 bases are TGTGCCAGCAGCCGGAAAGGGTACAACACTGAAGCTTTCTTT. Translating gives CASSRKGYNTEAFF.

This clone has more than one count but fewer than ten. The V and J genes are TRBV27 and TRBJ1-2; TRBD1 matches 7 bases. Germline V gene data show CDR1 as MNHEY and CDR2 as SMNVEV (reference sequence). V lost 6 bases to trimming and J lost 0 bases; unmatched junction nucleotides: 19. The CDR3 has 19 amino acids. CDR3 sequence reads: CASSSLRVRTGFANYGYTF. CDR3 coding DNA: TGTGCCAGCAGCAGTTTGCGGGTCCGGACAGGCTTTGCTAACTATGGCTACACCTTC.

J is TRBJ2-4 and V is TRBV5-1; 9 nucleotides line up with TRBD1. This CDR3 comprises 16 residues. Losses at the gene ends were 0 bases for V and 0 bases for J; bases not matched to a gene: 1. The germline gives CDR1 SGHRS, CDR2 YFSETQ. The CDR3 spells CASSLGQGVAKNIQYF. The CDR3 DNA reads as TGCGCCAGCAGCTTGGGACAGGGGGTAGCCAAAAACATTCAGTACTTC.

V usage is TRBV7-7 and J usage is TRBJ2-5; tentatively, D is TRBD1 (6 bases). Trimming removed 0 bases from V and 5 bases from J, with 10 bases in between. The CDR3 extends over 14 amino acids. Germline V lookup: CDR1 SSHAT, CDR2 FNYEAQ (reference sequence). The DNA for the CDR3 is TGTGCCAGCAGCTTAGCGGGGGCAGGGGAGACCCAGTACTTC. This encodes CASSLAGAGETQYF.

The chain uses TRBV19 and TRBJ2-4; possibly TRBD1 or TRBD2 for D (5 bases each). Trimming pared 6 bases from V and 11 bases from J, leaving 17 bases between. CDR3 size: 13 residues. CDR1 is LNHDA, CDR2 SQIVND, per germline (reference sequence). CDR3 in amino acids: CASREWGGDVQYF. For the CDR3, the DNA is TGTGCCAGTAGGGAGTGGGGTGGGGACGTTCAGTACTTC.

The chain recombines TRBV6-6 with TRBJ1-1, with unresolved D. V lost 3 bases, J lost 1 base, and 6 bases lay in between. CDR1 and CDR2 (germline): MNHNY, SVGAGI (reference sequence). This CDR3 region has 13 residues. The CDR3: CASSYGGNTEAFF. The CDR3 region has the DNA TGTGCCAGCAGTTATGGCGGGAACACTGAAGCTTTCTTT.

The V call is TRBV11-2, the J call TRBJ2-4; tentatively, D is TRBD2 (6 bases). The germline gives CDR1 SGHAT, CDR2 FQNNGV. The CDR3 sequence is 14 residues long. Trimming took off 0 bases at V and 6 bases at J, with 9 bases between the two ends. The CDR3 here is CASSLDGGVNIQYF. In DNA, the CDR3 is TGTGCCAGCAGCTTAGATGGAGGGGTAAACATTCAGTACTTC.

This clone was observed once. The chain links TRBV19 to TRBJ2-1, with 13 bases aligning to TRBD2. CDR1 LNHDA and CDR2 SQIVND come from the germline V gene (reference sequence). The ends lost 4 bases at V and 0 bases at J; junction bases unmatched: 6. The CDR3 runs to 18 residues. CDR3 residues: CASSTGTSGISSYNEQFF. The CDR3 nucleotides are TGTGCCAGTAGTACCGGGACTAGCGGGATCAGCTCCTACAATGAGCAGTTCTTC.

This clone showed up just once. The chain couples TRBV28 to TRBJ1-3, with D uncertain. Trimming took 3 bases from V and 0 from J, leaving 12 bases between them. The CDR3 has 16 residues. Germline CDR1 MDHEN, CDR2 SYDVKM. Here the CDR3 reads CASSLVGIPSGNTIYF. The DNA of the CDR3 is TGTGCCAGCAGTTTGGTGGGCATACCCTCTGGAAACACCATATATTTT.